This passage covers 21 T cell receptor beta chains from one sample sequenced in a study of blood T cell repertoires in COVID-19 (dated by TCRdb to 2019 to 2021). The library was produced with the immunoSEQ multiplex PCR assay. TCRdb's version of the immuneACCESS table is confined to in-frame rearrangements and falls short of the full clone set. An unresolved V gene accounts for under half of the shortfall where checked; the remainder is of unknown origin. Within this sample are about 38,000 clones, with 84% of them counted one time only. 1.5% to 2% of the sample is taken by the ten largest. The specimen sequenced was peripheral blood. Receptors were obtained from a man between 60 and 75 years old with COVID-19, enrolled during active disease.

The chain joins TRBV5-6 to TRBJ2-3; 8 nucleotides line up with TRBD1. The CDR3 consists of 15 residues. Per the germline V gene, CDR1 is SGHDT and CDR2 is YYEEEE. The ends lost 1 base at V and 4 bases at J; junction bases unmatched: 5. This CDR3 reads CASSLLQGASDTQYF. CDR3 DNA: TGTGCCAGCAGCTTGCTTCAGGGGGCATCAGATACGCAGTATTTT.

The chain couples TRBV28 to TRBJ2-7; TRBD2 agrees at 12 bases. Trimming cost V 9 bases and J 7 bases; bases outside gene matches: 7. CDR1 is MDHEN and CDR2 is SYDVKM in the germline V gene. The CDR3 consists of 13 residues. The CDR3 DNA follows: TGTGCCAGTCTAGCGGGAGGGCCGGAAGAGCAGTACTTC. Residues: CASLAGGPEEQYF.

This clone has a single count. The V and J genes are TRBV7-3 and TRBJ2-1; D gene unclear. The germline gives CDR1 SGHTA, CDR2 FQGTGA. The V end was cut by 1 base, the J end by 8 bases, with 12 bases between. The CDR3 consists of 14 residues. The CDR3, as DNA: TGTGCCAGCAGCTTAAGTGCTAGTTCGGATGAGCAGTTCTTC. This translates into CASSLSASSDEQFF. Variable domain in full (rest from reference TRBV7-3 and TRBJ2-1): GAGVSQTPSNKVTEKGKYVELRCDPISGHTALYWYRQSLGQGPEFLIYFQGTGAADDSGLPNDRFFAVRPEGSVSTLKIQRTERGDSAVYLCASSLSASSDEQFFGPGTRLTVL.

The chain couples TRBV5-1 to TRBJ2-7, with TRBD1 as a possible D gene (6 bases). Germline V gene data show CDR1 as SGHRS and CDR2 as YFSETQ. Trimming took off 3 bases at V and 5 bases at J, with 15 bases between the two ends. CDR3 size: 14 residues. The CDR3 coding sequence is TGCGCCAGCAGCTCCTGGGACATGGGGGACGAGCAGTACTTC. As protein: CASSSWDMGDEQYF.

As DNA, the CDR3 is TGTGCCAGCTCACCAGGGGCCCTAGGGGATACGCAGTATTTT. Protein: CASSPGALGDTQYF. V and J are TRBV18 and TRBJ2-3, with D possibly TRBD1 on 5 matching bases. Germline V CDR1 and CDR2: KGHSH, LQKENI. The CDR3 is 14 residues long. V lost 2 bases, J lost 6 bases, and 12 bases lay in between. Supplemented by reference TRBV18 and TRBJ2-3, the full variable domain reads NAGVMQNPRHLVRRRGQEARLRCSPMKGHSHVYWYRQLPEEGLKFMVYLQKENIIDESGMPKERFSAEFPKEGPSILRIQQVVRGDSAAYFCASSPGALGDTQYFGPGTRLTVL.

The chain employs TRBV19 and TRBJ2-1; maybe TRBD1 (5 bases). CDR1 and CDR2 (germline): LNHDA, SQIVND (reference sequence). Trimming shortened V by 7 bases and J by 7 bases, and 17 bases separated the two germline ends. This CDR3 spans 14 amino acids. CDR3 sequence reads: CASNFVWGRNEQFF. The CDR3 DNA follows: TGTGCCAGTAACTTTGTCTGGGGCAGGAATGAGCAGTTCTTC.

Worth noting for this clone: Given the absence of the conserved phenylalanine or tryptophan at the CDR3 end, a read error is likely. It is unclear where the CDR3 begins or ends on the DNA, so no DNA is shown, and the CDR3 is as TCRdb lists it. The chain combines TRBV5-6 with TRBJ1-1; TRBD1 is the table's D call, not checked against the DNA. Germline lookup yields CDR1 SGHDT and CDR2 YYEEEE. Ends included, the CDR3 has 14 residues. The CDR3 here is CASSLWTPEGAVSI.

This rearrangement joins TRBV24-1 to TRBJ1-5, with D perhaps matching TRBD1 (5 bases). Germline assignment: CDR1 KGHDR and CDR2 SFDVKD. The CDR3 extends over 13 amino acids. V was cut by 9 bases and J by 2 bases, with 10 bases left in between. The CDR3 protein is CATGALGNQPQHF. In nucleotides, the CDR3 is TGTGCCACCGGGGCCCTTGGCAATCAGCCCCAGCATTTT.

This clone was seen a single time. The CDR3 protein is CASRGLTDTQYF. DNA of the CDR3: TGTGCCAGCCGAGGACTCACAGATACGCAGTATTTT. V and J are TRBV2 and TRBJ2-3, with D possibly matching TRBD2 (5 bases). CDR1 and CDR2 (germline): SNHLY, FYNNEI. Trimming removed 8 bases at V and 2 bases at J, with 8 bases between. CDR3 length equals 12 residues.

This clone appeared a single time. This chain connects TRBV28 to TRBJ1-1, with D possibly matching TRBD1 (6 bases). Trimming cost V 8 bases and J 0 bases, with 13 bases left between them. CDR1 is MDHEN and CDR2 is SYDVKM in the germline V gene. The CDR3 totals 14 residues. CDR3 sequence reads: CASAFGGLNTEAFF. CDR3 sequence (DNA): TGTGCCAGCGCCTTCGGGGGGCTGAACACTGAAGCTTTCTTT.

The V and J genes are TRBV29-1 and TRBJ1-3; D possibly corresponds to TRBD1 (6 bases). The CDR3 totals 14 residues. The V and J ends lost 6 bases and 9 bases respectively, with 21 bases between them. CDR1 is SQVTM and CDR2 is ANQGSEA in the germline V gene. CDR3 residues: CSVPSMQGSGTIYF. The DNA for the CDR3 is TGCAGCGTCCCCTCCATGCAGGGGAGTGGCACCATATATTTT.

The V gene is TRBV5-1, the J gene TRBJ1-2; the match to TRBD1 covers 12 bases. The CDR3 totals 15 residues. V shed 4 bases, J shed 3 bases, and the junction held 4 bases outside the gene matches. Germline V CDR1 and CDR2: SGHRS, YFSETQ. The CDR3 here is CASSGDRGLDYGYTF. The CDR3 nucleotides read TGCGCCAGCAGCGGGGACAGGGGGCTTGACTATGGCTACACCTTC.

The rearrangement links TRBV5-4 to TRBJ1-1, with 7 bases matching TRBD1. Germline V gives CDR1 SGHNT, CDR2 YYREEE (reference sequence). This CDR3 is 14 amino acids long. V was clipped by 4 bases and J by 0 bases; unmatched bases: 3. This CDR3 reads CASSQQGMNTEAFF. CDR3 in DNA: TGTGCCAGCAGCCAACAGGGGATGAACACTGAAGCTTTCTTT. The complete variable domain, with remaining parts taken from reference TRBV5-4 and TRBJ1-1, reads ETGVTQSPTHLIKTRGQQVTLRCSSQSGHNTVSWYQQALGQGPQFIFQYYREEENGRGNFPPRFSGLQFPNYSSELNVNALELDDSALYLCASSQQGMNTEAFFGQGTRLTVV.

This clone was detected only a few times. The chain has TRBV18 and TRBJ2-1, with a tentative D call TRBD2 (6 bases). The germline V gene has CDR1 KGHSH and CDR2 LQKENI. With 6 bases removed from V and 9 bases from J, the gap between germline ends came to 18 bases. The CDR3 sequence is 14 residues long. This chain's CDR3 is CASSRESSGREQFF. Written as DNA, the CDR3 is TGTGCCAGCTCTCGCGAGAGTAGCGGACGTGAGCAGTTCTTC. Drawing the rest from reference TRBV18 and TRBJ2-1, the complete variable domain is NAGVMQNPRHLVRRRGQEARLRCSPMKGHSHVYWYRQLPEEGLKFMVYLQKENIIDESGMPKERFSAEFPKEGPSILRIQQVVRGDSAAYFCASSRESSGREQFFGPGTRLTVL.

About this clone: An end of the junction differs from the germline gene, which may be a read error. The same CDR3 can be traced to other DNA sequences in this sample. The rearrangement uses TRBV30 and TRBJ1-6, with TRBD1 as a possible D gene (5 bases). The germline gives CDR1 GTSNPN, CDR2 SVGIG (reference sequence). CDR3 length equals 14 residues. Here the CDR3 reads CAWSVGGGRSPLHF. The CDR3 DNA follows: TGCGCCTGGAGTGTTGGCGGGGGTCGCTCACCCCTCCACTTT.

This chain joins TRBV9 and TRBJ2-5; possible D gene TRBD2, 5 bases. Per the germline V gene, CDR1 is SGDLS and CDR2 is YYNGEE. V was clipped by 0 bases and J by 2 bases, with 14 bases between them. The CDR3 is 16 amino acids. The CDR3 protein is CASSVVSASLQETQYF. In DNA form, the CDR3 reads TGTGCCAGCAGCGTAGTTAGCGCAAGTTTACAAGAGACCCAGTACTTC.

This chain's CDR3 is CASSSGTGVSPQHF. The CDR3 nucleotides are TGTGCCAGCAGCTCCGGGACAGGGGTTAGTCCCCAGCATTTT. The V gene is TRBV9, the J gene TRBJ1-5, with 10 bases fitting TRBD1. Trimming took 4 bases from V and 10 from J; bases not matched to a gene: 8. The CDR3 sequence is 14 residues long. Germline CDR1 and CDR2: SGDLS and YYNGEE.

The CDR3 region has the DNA TGCGCCAGCAGCCGAGGGACTAGCGGGACGGTCGGGGAGCTGTTTTTT. This translates into CASSRGTSGTVGELFF. The chain is built from TRBV4-1 and TRBJ2-2, with 13 bases that match TRBD2. The CDR3 extends over 16 amino acids. Germline CDR1 reads MGHRA; CDR2 reads YSYEKL. J gave up 7 bases and V 4 bases, and 6 bases lay outside the gene matches.

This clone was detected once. The CDR3 DNA sequence: TGTGCCAGCGGAAGACAGGCAACTAATGAAAAACTGTTTTTT. Protein sequence: CASGRQATNEKLFF. The J gene is TRBJ1-4, the V gene TRBV6-5; maybe TRBD1 (6 bases). The V end was cut by 8 bases, the J end by 0 bases, with 10 bases between. The germline V gene encodes CDR1 MNHEY and CDR2 SVGAGI. This CDR3 has 14 amino acids.

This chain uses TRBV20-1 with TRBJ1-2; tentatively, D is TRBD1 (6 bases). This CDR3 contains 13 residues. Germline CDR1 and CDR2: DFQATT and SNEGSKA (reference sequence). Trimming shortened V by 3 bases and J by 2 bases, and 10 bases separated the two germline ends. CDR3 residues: CSASDQGNYGYTF. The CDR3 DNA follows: TGCAGTGCTAGTGATCAGGGGAACTATGGCTACACCTTC.

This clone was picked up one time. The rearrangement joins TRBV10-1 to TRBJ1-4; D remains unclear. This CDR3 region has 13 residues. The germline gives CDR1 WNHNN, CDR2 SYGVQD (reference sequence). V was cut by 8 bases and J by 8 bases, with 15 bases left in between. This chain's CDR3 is CASPLLGGEKLFF. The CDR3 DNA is TGCGCCAGCCCGCTCTTAGGAGGGGAAAAACTGTTTTTT.